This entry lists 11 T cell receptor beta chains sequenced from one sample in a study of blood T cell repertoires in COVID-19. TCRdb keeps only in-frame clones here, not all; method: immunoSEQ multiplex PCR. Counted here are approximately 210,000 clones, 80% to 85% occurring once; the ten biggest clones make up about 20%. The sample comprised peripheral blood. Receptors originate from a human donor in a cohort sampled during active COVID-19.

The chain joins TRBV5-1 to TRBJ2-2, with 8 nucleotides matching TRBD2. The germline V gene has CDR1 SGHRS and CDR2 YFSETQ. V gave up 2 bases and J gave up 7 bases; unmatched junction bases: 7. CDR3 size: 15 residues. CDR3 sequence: CASSLAGASVGELFF. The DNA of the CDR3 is TGCGCCAGCAGCTTAGCGGGAGCTTCGGTCGGGGAGCTGTTTTTT. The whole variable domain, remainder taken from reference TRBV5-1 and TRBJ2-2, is KAGVTQTPRYLIKTRGQQVTLSCSPISGHRSVSWYQQTPGQGLQFLFEYFSETQRNKGNFPGRFSGRQFSNSRSEMNVSTLELGDSALYLCASSLAGASVGELFFGEGSRLTVL.

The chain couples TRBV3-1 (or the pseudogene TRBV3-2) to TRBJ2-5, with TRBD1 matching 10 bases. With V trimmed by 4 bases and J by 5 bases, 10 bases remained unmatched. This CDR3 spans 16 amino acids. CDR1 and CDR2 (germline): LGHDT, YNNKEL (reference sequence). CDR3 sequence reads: CASSRGTGDVGETQYF. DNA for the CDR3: TGTGCCAGCAGCCGCGGGACAGGGGACGTCGGGGAGACCCAGTACTTC.

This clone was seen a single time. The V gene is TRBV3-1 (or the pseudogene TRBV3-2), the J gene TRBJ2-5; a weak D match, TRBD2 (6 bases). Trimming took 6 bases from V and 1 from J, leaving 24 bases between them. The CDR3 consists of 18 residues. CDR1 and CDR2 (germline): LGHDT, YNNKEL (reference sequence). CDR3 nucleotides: TGTGCCAGCAGTCGTCTCCCCGGAGGGCCCCCGGTCCAAGAGACCCAGTACTTC. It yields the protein CASSRLPGGPPVQETQYF.

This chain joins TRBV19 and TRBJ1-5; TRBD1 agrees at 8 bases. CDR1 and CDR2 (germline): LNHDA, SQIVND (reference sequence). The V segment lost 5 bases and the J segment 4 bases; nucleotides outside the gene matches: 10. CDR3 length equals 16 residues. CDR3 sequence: CASSPDRARLNQPQHF. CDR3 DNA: TGTGCCAGTAGTCCGGACAGGGCACGGCTGAATCAGCCCCAGCATTTT.

The CDR3 DNA is TGTGCCAGTAGTCCGACTAGCGGGAGATACACCGGGGAGCTGTTTTTT. Translating gives CASSPTSGRYTGELFF. The chain joins TRBV19 to TRBJ2-2; 12 positions agree with TRBD2. The V gene end was trimmed by 5 bases and the J gene end by 3 bases; junction bases not matched to a gene: 4. Per the germline V gene, CDR1 is LNHDA and CDR2 is SQIVND (reference sequence). The CDR3 totals 16 residues.

In DNA, the CDR3 is TGTGCCACCCAGGGGCAGGGGAACTATGGCTACACCTTC. Translating it yields CATQGQGNYGYTF. The genes are TRBV19 and TRBJ1-2; a possible D gene is TRBD1 (6 bases). Trimming left V 10 bases short and J 2 bases short, with 14 bases between. The CDR3 totals 13 residues. Germline V gene data show CDR1 as LNHDA and CDR2 as SQIVND (reference sequence). Combining the CDR3 with reference TRBV19 and TRBJ1-2 gives the whole variable domain DGGITQSPKYLFRKEGQNVTLSCEQNLNHDAMYWYRQDPGQGLRLIYYSQIVNDFQKGDIAEGYSVSREKKESFPLTVTSAQKNPTAFYLCATQGQGNYGYTFGSGTRLTVV.

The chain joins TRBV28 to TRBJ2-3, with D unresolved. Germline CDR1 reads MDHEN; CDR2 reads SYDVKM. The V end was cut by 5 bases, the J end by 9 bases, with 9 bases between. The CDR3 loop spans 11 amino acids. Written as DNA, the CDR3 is TGTGCCAGCAGTCCCCGAGTAACGCAGTATTTT. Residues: CASSPRVTQYF.

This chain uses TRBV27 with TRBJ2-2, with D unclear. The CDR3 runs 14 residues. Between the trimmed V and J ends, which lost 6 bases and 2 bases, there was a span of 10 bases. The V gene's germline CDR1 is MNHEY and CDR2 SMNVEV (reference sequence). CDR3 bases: TGTGCCAGCAGGAACACGATAAACACCGGGGAGCTGTTTTTT. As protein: CASRNTINTGELFF.

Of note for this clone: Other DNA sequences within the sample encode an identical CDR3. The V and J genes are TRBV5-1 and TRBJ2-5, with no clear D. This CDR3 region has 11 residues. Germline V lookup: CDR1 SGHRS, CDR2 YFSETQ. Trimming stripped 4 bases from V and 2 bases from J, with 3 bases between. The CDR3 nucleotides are TGCGCCAGCAGCCAGCAAGAGACCCAGTACTTC. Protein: CASSQQETQYF.

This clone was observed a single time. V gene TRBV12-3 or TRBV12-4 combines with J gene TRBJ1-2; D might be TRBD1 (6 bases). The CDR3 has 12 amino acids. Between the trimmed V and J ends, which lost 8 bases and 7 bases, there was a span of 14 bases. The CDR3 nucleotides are TGTGCCAGCGCCTTGGGGGCGCGTGGCTACACCTTC. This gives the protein CASALGARGYTF.

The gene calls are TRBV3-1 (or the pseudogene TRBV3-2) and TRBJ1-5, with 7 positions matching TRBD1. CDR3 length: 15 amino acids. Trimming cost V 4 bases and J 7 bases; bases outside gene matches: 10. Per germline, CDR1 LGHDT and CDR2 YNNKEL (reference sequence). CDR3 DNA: TGTGCCAGCAGCCCGGGGGGGGAGGGGGCACAGCCCCAGCATTTT. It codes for CASSPGGEGAQPQHF.